These 10 T cell receptor beta chains were all obtained from the same sample, sequenced in a study of T-cell reconstitution after alpha-beta-depleted transplantation in children. Unique molecular identifiers were used in preparing the TCRbeta library. TCRdb called the PCR reads again in MiXCR, with one record for every CDR3 protein. The sample consists of some 200,000 distinct CDR3 sequences, approximately 15% of them appearing once. The starting material was PBMCs from the stem cell graft donor, obtained from the stem cell graft. The source of these receptors is a human donor who donated a stem cell graft to a child with acute lymphoblastic leukemia.

This chain links TRBV27 with TRBJ2-5; D unresolved. With 8 bases removed from V and 5 bases from J, the gap between germline ends came to 18 bases. Germline lookup yields CDR1 MNHEY and CDR2 SMNVEV (reference sequence). The CDR3 totals 14 residues. Here the CDR3 reads CASGPRSDRETQYF. DNA of the CDR3: TGTGCCAGCGGTCCAAGGTCAGATCGGGAGACCCAGTACTTC.

This clonotype was seen ten or more times. The chain links TRBV28 to TRBJ2-1; D perhaps matches TRBD2 (6 bases). The CDR3 is made up of 17 amino acids. Deletions cut 5 bases from V and 1 base from J, with 18 bases between. Germline values: CDR1 MDHEN, CDR2 SYDVKM. The CDR3, as DNA: TGTGCCAGCAGTCCCTATTCCCCGGGAGCGTCCTACAATGAGCAGTTCTTC. Protein: CASSPYSPGASYNEQFF.

This clonotype appeared many times. The J gene is TRBJ1-2, the V gene TRBV4-2; 7 nucleotides agree with TRBD1. The V gene end was trimmed by 7 bases and the J gene end by 2 bases; junction bases not matched to a gene: 1. Per the germline V gene, CDR1 is LGHNA and CDR2 is YNFKEQ. The CDR3 spans 12 residues. The CDR3 here is CASKQGNYGYTF. The CDR3 DNA is TGTGCCAGCAAACAGGGGAACTATGGCTACACCTTC.

This clonotype was recorded many times. The V call is TRBV10-3, the J call TRBJ2-1; maybe TRBD1 (5 bases). Trimming shortened V by 6 bases and J by 5 bases, and 11 bases separated the two germline ends. This CDR3 has 13 residues. Germline V gene data show CDR1 as ENHRY and CDR2 as SYGVKD. The CDR3 protein is CAIRGLVNNEQFF. DNA for the CDR3: TGTGCCATCAGGGGGCTAGTTAACAATGAGCAGTTCTTC.

This clonotype was seen at least ten times. The chain uses TRBV7-9 and TRBJ1-1; 7 bases align to TRBD1. CDR3 length equals 14 residues. V lost 5 bases, J lost 4 bases, and 7 bases stayed unmatched. Germline V gives CDR1 SEHNR, CDR2 FQNEAQ (reference sequence). The CDR3 here is CASSPDREITEAFF. In nucleotides, the CDR3 is TGTGCCAGCAGCCCAGACAGGGAGATCACTGAAGCTTTCTTT. The full variable domain, its missing parts supplied by reference TRBV7-9 and TRBJ1-1, is DTGVSQNPRHKITKRGQNVTFRCDPISEHNRLYWYRQTLGQGPEFLTYFQNEAQLEKSRLLSDRFSAERPKGSFSTLEIQRTEQGDSAMYLCASSPDREITEAFFGQGTRLTVV.

This clonotype was recorded many times. J is TRBJ1-1 and V is TRBV28, with D unresolved. Germline V gives CDR1 MDHEN, CDR2 SYDVKM. V shed 1 base and J shed 8 bases, with 8 bases lying between them. The CDR3 runs to 12 residues. The DNA for the CDR3 is TGTGCCAGCAGTTTATATCGGGGAGAAGCTTTCTTT. It specifies CASSLYRGEAFF.

The V call is TRBV5-4, the J call TRBJ2-1; TRBD2 matches at 7 bases. The CDR3 runs 14 residues. The trim removed 5 bases at V and 6 bases at J, leaving 8 bases unmatched. The germline gives CDR1 SGHNT, CDR2 YYREEE (reference sequence). For the CDR3, the DNA is TGTGCCAGCAGAGTCGAGCGGGGTCGCAATGAGCAGTTCTTC. Its translation: CASRVERGRNEQFF.

This clonotype was picked up a small number of times. This chain links TRBV29-1 with TRBJ1-1; D might be TRBD1 (5 bases). The CDR3 covers 14 residues. V lost 7 bases to trimming and J lost 4 bases, with 19 bases between them. Per the germline V gene, CDR1 is SQVTM and CDR2 is ANQGSEA. The CDR3 loop is CSASSRGGSTEAFF. For the CDR3, the DNA is TGCAGCGCCTCATCCCGCGGGGGGAGCACTGAAGCTTTCTTT.

The sample holds many counts of this clonotype. The J gene is TRBJ2-7, the V gene TRBV20-1; D gene uncertain. V was trimmed by 1 base and J by 0 bases, leaving 7 bases between them. The CDR3 has 13 residues. The germline V gene encodes CDR1 DFQATT and CDR2 SNEGSKA (reference sequence). CDR3 residues: CSARVRSSYEQYF. Here the CDR3 DNA reads TGCAGTGCTAGAGTTCGGAGCTCCTACGAGCAGTACTTC.

Many counts were recorded for this clonotype. V is TRBV7-2 and J is TRBJ1-2; possible D gene TRBD1, 6 bases. Germline loops: CDR1 SGHTA, CDR2 FQGNSA. The CDR3 totals 15 residues. V lost 6 bases to trimming and J lost 8 bases, with 22 bases between them. In DNA, the CDR3 is TGTGCCAGCAGTACACAGGCTAGGGCAGGGGAAGGCTACACCTTC. Protein product: CASSTQARAGEGYTF.